One sample yielded the 5 T cell receptor beta chains listed below, sequenced in a study of OX40 agonist ivuxolimab in advanced cancers. Using immunoSEQ multiplex PCR, the repertoire was profiled, and TCRdb retains in-frame clones only, with some absent. The repertoire has tens of thousands of clones, roughly 90% of them found once; the top ten carry 4.5% to 6%. The specimen was CD4+ or CD8+ T cells sorted from blood, collected in a trial of the OX40 agonist ivuxolimab. These TCRs come from an adult with an advanced solid tumor such as melanoma, head and neck, liver or kidney cancer.

This clone was found once. The chain combines TRBV18 with TRBJ2-1; 14 nucleotides match TRBD2. J lost 6 bases, V lost 5 bases, and 3 bases had no gene match. The CDR3 runs to 15 residues. Germline V gives CDR1 KGHSH, CDR2 LQKENI. The CDR3 DNA reads TGTGCCAGCTCAAGACTAGCGGGAGGGTTCAATGAGCAGTTCTTC. This gives the protein CASSRLAGGFNEQFF.

The chain uses TRBV5-1 and TRBJ2-4, with TRBD1 matching over 8 bases. Germline V gives CDR1 SGHRS, CDR2 YFSETQ. V was clipped by 4 bases and J by 9 bases; unmatched bases: 15. The CDR3 runs to 16 residues. The CDR3, as DNA: TGCGCCAGCAGCATACAGGGGGAGGCCATAACGGGCATTCAGTACTTC. This encodes CASSIQGEAITGIQYF.

The V gene is TRBV5-8, the J gene TRBJ1-4; D not certain. Trimming left V 6 bases short and J 0 bases short, with 9 bases between. The germline V gene encodes CDR1 SGHTS and CDR2 YDEGEE. The CDR3 covers 14 residues. CDR3 loop: CASIRRPTNEKLFF. The CDR3 region has the DNA TGTGCCAGCATCCGGCGTCCAACTAATGAAAAACTGTTTTTT.

V gene TRBV5-1 combines with J gene TRBJ1-6; no clear D. Trimming removed 4 bases at V and 5 bases at J, with 4 bases between. Germline V gives CDR1 SGHRS, CDR2 YFSETQ. The CDR3 has 12 amino acids. The CDR3 is CASSQDNSPLHF. The CDR3 DNA follows: TGCGCCAGCAGCCAAGATAATTCACCCCTCCACTTT.

This clone has only one observation. This sequence joins TRBV9 and TRBJ2-3, with 7 bases aligning to TRBD1. The CDR3 sequence is 17 residues long. Trimming at V came to 0 bases and at J to 0 bases, leaving 7 bases not matched to a gene. Germline values: CDR1 SGDLS, CDR2 YYNGEE. CDR3 amino acids: CASSVEGAWGSTDTQYF. The CDR3 DNA reads as TGTGCCAGCAGCGTAGAGGGGGCTTGGGGAAGCACAGATACGCAGTATTTT.